The text below deals with one T cell receptor (beta chain). Germline CDR1 SEHNR, CDR2 FQNEAQ (reference sequence). CDR3 size: 12 residues. TCRdb keeps only in-frame clones here, not all; method: immunoSEQ multiplex PCR. This table has about 55,000 clones, 90% to 95% appearing once. This entry comes from a study of T cell changes during pregnancy in multiple sclerosis. Here the sequenced sample was CD8+ T cells from peripheral blood mononuclear cells, taken in the third trimester of pregnancy. The chain combines TRBV7-9 with TRBJ2-7, with a possible D match to TRBD2 (6 bases). The sequence was obtained from a female donor with multiple sclerosis, enrolled in a pregnancy study. The CDR3 sequence is CAAIGGGGEQYF. The CDR3 region has the DNA TGTGCGGCAATCGGGGGTGGAGGAGAGCAGTACTTC.